The 30 T cell receptor beta chains reported below all come from one sample, sequenced in a study of early T cells in non-severe SARS-CoV-2 infection (dated by TCRdb to the early 2020s). Library construction relied on 5' RACE. Instrument used: NextSeq 500. The public reads were reanalyzed by TCRdb: fastp trimming at Q25, MiXCR alignment, in-frame beta chains only. Every distinct CDR3 protein forms one entry, paired with its most common genes and DNA. The table for this sample lists approximately 46,000 distinct CDR3 sequences; about 9.3% of them were counted only once. The ten largest clonotypes hold more than 13% of the sample. The sample was whole blood. These receptors were taken from an adult who was a healthcare worker with PCR-confirmed SARS-CoV-2 infection or an uninfected control (not recorded which).

This clonotype appeared once. J is TRBJ1-2 and V is TRBV5-1; perhaps TRBD1 as D (5 bases). The V end was cut by 0 bases, the J end by 6 bases, with 18 bases between. The CDR3 extends over 16 amino acids. Per the germline V gene, CDR1 is SGHRS and CDR2 is YFSETQ. Written as DNA, the CDR3 is TGCGCCAGCAGCTTGGACGGGACCCCCGATGGAGATGGCTACACCTTC. This codes for CASSLDGTPDGDGYTF.

This clonotype was detected ten times or more. The genes are TRBV12-3 or TRBV12-4 and TRBJ2-1; a weak D match, TRBD2 (6 bases). The CDR3 runs to 13 residues. V lost 10 bases to trimming and J lost 5 bases, with 15 bases between them. The CDR3 nucleotides are TGTGCCACGTCGGGGGAAGGGGACAATGAGCAGTTCTTC. Translation: CATSGEGDNEQFF.

This clonotype appeared a few times. This sequence joins TRBV7-8 and TRBJ2-1; tentatively, D is TRBD2 (7 bases). Germline V lookup: CDR1 SGHVS, CDR2 FQNEAQ. The CDR3 consists of 19 residues. The ends were cut back, 3 bases at V and 1 base at J, with 22 bases in the middle. CDR3 coding DNA: TGTGCCAGCAGCTTGGGAGGGGGACTACTAGCGCCATCCTACAATGAGCAGTTCTTC. It yields the protein CASSLGGGLLAPSYNEQFF.

This clonotype was observed a few times. The chain joins TRBV6-6 to TRBJ1-6; D perhaps matches TRBD1 (5 bases). The CDR3 has 17 residues. Germline assignment: CDR1 MNHNY and CDR2 SVGAGI (reference sequence). Between the trimmed V and J ends, which lost 2 bases and 10 bases, there was a span of 21 bases. This CDR3 is CASSYPRRGLGSSPLHF. In nucleotides, the CDR3 is TGTGCCAGCAGTTACCCAAGACGGGGCCTAGGCTCCTCACCCCTCCACTTT.

The chain uses TRBV7-3 and TRBJ1-1, with 8 bases identical to TRBD1. Germline V lookup: CDR1 SGHTA, CDR2 FQGTGA. This CDR3 contains 13 residues. The ends lost 6 bases at V and 1 base at J; junction bases unmatched: 1. CDR3 sequence reads: CASRGQANTEAFF. CDR3 DNA sequence: TGTGCCAGCAGGGGACAGGCGAACACTGAAGCTTTCTTT.

This clonotype appeared many times. The chain recombines TRBV7-2 with TRBJ2-1; 10 bases line up with TRBD2. V shed 5 bases and J 4 bases; nucleotides not matched to a gene: 8. The CDR3 runs to 16 residues. Germline V lookup: CDR1 SGHTA, CDR2 FQGNSA. CDR3 amino acids: CASSRQSGRGYNEQFF. CDR3 nucleotides: TGTGCCAGCAGCCGACAAAGCGGGAGGGGATACAATGAGCAGTTCTTC. Complete variable domain (other parts from reference TRBV7-2 and TRBJ2-1): GAGVSQSPSNKVTEKGKDVELRCDPISGHTALYWYRQSLGQGLEFLIYFQGNSAPDKSGLPSDRFSAERTGGSVSTLTIQRTQQEDSAVYLCASSRQSGRGYNEQFFGPGTRLTVL.

The J gene is TRBJ2-1, the V gene TRBV5-1; TRBD1 might be the D (5 bases). CDR1 and CDR2 (germline): SGHRS, YFSETQ. There are 15 residues in the CDR3. Trimming shortened V by 0 bases and J by 0 bases, and 7 bases separated the two germline ends. In DNA, the CDR3 is TGCGCCAGCAGCTTGGGACAGCTCTCCTACAATGAGCAGTTCTTC. This translates into CASSLGQLSYNEQFF.

V is TRBV6-9 and J is TRBJ2-3; 10 bases fit TRBD1. The CDR3 spans 14 residues. V lost 8 bases to trimming and J lost 1 base; unmatched junction nucleotides: 3. Germline V gene data show CDR1 as MNHGY and CDR2 as SVAAGI. The CDR3 sequence is CASLDRGGTDTQYF. The CDR3 coding sequence is TGTGCCAGCTTGGACAGGGGGGGCACAGATACGCAGTATTTT.

This clonotype was detected a few times. The chain recombines TRBV5-1 with TRBJ2-7, with 13 bases lining up with TRBD2. Germline-derived CDR1 and CDR2 are SGHRS and YFSETQ. J gave up 5 bases and V 4 bases, and 6 bases lay outside the gene matches. The CDR3 has 15 residues. The CDR3 DNA reads as TGCGCCAGCAGCGCCCGGACTAGCGGGAGCGACGAGCAGTACTTC. Protein: CASSARTSGSDEQYF.

This sequence joins TRBV6-2 or TRBV6-3 and TRBJ2-1; D perhaps matches TRBD1 (6 bases). The CDR3 totals 12 residues. Trimming shortened V by 5 bases and J by 4 bases, and 6 bases separated the two germline ends. Germline values: CDR1 MNHEY, CDR2 SVGEGT. CDR3 protein: CASSQGYNEQFF. DNA of the CDR3: TGTGCCAGCAGTCAGGGGTACAATGAGCAGTTCTTC.

The table lists this clonotype with a few counts. The chain uses TRBV28 and TRBJ1-2, with a tentative D call TRBD1 (5 bases). Germline CDR1 MDHEN, CDR2 SYDVKM. V shed 4 bases and J shed 0 bases, with 12 bases lying between them. The CDR3 runs 15 residues. CDR3 nucleotides: TGTGCCAGCAGTTCCCCGGGACCGACTAACTATGGCTACACCTTC. Amino acid sequence: CASSSPGPTNYGYTF.

The sample holds many counts of this clonotype. The CDR3 DNA sequence: TGTGCCAGCAGCTTACAGGGTGGGACAGATACGCAGTATTTT. Translated: CASSLQGGTDTQYF. The rearrangement uses TRBV7-3 and TRBJ2-3; possibly TRBD1 for D (5 bases). The V gene lost 2 bases and the J gene lost 3 bases, with 9 bases spanning the gap. CDR1 and CDR2 from the germline V gene are SGHTA and FQGTGA. This CDR3 is built from 14 residues.

The table lists this clonotype with a few counts. The chain recombines TRBV30 with TRBJ1-5; 9 nucleotides match TRBD1. Germline V gene data show CDR1 as GTSNPN and CDR2 as SVGIG (reference sequence). This CDR3 is built from 16 residues. V lost 0 bases to trimming and J lost 2 bases; unmatched junction nucleotides: 5. CDR3 in amino acids: CAWSVTGGIGNQPQHF. DNA for the CDR3: TGTGCCTGGAGTGTAACAGGGGGCATTGGCAATCAGCCCCAGCATTTT.

Many counts were recorded for this clonotype. The CDR3 here is CSAEGTGSYEQYF. DNA of the CDR3: TGCAGCGCCGAAGGCACGGGTTCCTACGAGCAGTACTTC. The rearrangement uses TRBV29-1 and TRBJ2-7; D ambiguous. The CDR3 runs 13 residues. Germline assignment: CDR1 SQVTM and CDR2 ANQGSEA. Trimming pared 7 bases from V and 1 base from J, leaving 14 bases between.

This clonotype was seen ten or more times. This sequence joins TRBV28 and TRBJ1-2; D perhaps matches TRBD1 (6 bases). Trimming took 1 base from V and 7 from J, leaving 13 bases between them. There are 14 residues in the CDR3. Germline lookup yields CDR1 MDHEN and CDR2 SYDVKM. The CDR3, as DNA: TGTGCCAGCAGTTTATATGGACAGCGGCCTGGCTACACCTTC. This encodes CASSLYGQRPGYTF.

This rearrangement joins TRBV28 to TRBJ2-6; 9 bases fit TRBD1. CDR3 length: 17 residues. V dropped 6 bases and J dropped 3; count of bases not matched to a gene: 9. Germline V lookup: CDR1 MDHEN, CDR2 SYDVKM. The CDR3: CASSTFTGGSGANVLTF. The CDR3 nucleotides are TGTGCCAGCAGCACCTTTACAGGGGGCAGTGGGGCCAACGTCCTGACTTTC. The variable domain in full, with the rest retrieved from reference TRBV28 and TRBJ2-6, is DVKVTQSSRYLVKRTGEKVFLECVQDMDHENMFWYRQDPGLGLRLIYFSYDVKMKEKGDIPEGYSVSREKKERFSLILESASTNQTSMYLCASSTFTGGSGANVLTFGAGSRLTVL.

The chain recombines TRBV29-1 with TRBJ2-1; 11 bases are a match to TRBD2. The CDR3 consists of 19 residues. With V trimmed by 0 bases and J by 3 bases, 13 bases remained unmatched. Germline V gene data show CDR1 as SQVTM and CDR2 as ANQGSEA. The CDR3 loop reads CSVEESLAGGVFIYNEQFF. The CDR3 region has the DNA TGCAGCGTTGAAGAAAGCCTAGCGGGAGGTGTCTTTATCTACAATGAGCAGTTCTTC.

This clonotype turned up a few times. The J gene is TRBJ1-5, the V gene TRBV6-2 or TRBV6-3; 8 bases agree with TRBD1. Per germline, CDR1 MNHEY and CDR2 SVGEGT. The CDR3 loop spans 15 amino acids. Unmatched junction bases numbered 6, after V lost 6 bases and J lost 2 bases. The CDR3 sequence is CASRTDREGNQPQHF. The CDR3, as DNA: TGTGCCAGCAGAACGGACAGGGAGGGCAATCAGCCCCAGCATTTT.

The table lists this clonotype with many counts. This sequence joins TRBV28 and TRBJ1-5, with TRBD1 matching 11 bases. The CDR3 length is 14 residues. Germline-derived CDR1 and CDR2 are MDHEN and SYDVKM. The V gene end was trimmed by 6 bases and the J gene end by 6 bases; junction bases not matched to a gene: 4. The CDR3 protein is CASSPGTGGQPQHF. In DNA form, the CDR3 reads TGTGCCAGCAGCCCCGGGACAGGGGGTCAGCCCCAGCATTTT.

At least ten counts were recorded for this clonotype. The rearrangement links TRBV20-1 to TRBJ2-7; D is perhaps TRBD1 (6 bases). The CDR3 runs 13 residues. The V gene lost 3 bases and the J gene lost 5 bases, with 14 bases spanning the gap. CDR1 is DFQATT and CDR2 is SNEGSKA in the germline V gene (reference sequence). The CDR3 DNA is TGCAGTGCTAGGGCGGACAGCCTGGACGAGCAGTACTTC. Residues: CSARADSLDEQYF.

The CDR3 protein is CASSQSQNTGELFF. The CDR3 DNA follows: TGTGCCAGCTCACAGTCGCAGAACACCGGGGAGCTGTTTTTT. V and J are TRBV18 and TRBJ2-2; D unresolved. The germline V gene encodes CDR1 KGHSH and CDR2 LQKENI. This CDR3 is 14 amino acids long. V was trimmed by 4 bases and J by 1 base, leaving 7 bases between them.

This clonotype was detected ten times or more. V gene TRBV30 combines with J gene TRBJ2-2; the D is unclear. CDR3 length: 16 amino acids. The V gene lost 1 base and the J gene lost 0 bases, with 12 bases spanning the gap. Germline V CDR1 and CDR2: GTSNPN, SVGIG (reference sequence). The CDR3: CAWSESLSANTGELFF. The CDR3, as DNA: TGTGCCTGGAGTGAGTCTCTATCCGCGAACACCGGGGAGCTGTTTTTT.

This clonotype was recorded at least ten times. This chain joins TRBV5-1 and TRBJ2-5; possibly TRBD1 for D (6 bases). V lost 1 base, J lost 5 bases, and 12 bases lay in between. This CDR3 has 14 residues. Germline V gene data show CDR1 as SGHRS and CDR2 as YFSETQ. DNA for the CDR3: TGCGCCAGCAGCTTGCAGCGCAGGGGCGAGACCCAGTACTTC. Amino acid sequence: CASSLQRRGETQYF.

This clonotype occurred many times. The chain links TRBV7-9 to TRBJ2-3; 7 bases align to TRBD2. Germline V CDR1 and CDR2: SEHNR, FQNEAQ (reference sequence). CDR3 length: 12 residues. With 5 bases clipped from V and 9 bases from J, the junction kept 5 bases outside the gene matches. CDR3: CASSPTSSTQYF. The CDR3 DNA reads TGTGCCAGCAGCCCGACTAGCAGCACGCAGTATTTT.

The sample holds many counts of this clonotype. The chain combines TRBV29-1 with TRBJ2-2; maybe TRBD1 (5 bases). This CDR3 has 12 residues. The V end was cut by 6 bases, the J end by 5 bases, with 10 bases between. Germline lookup yields CDR1 SQVTM and CDR2 ANQGSEA. The CDR3 sequence: CSVARATGELFF. In nucleotides, the CDR3 is TGCAGCGTCGCCAGGGCGACCGGGGAGCTGTTTTTT.

This clonotype was found many times. V is TRBV5-1 and J is TRBJ2-2; 11 nucleotides match TRBD2. Losses at the gene ends were 4 bases for V and 6 bases for J; bases not matched to a gene: 8. The CDR3 spans 16 residues. The germline V gene encodes CDR1 SGHRS and CDR2 YFSETQ. In DNA, the CDR3 is TGCGCCAGCAGCCGCGACGGGACTAGCGGCTCCGGGGAGCTGTTTTTT. Encoded protein: CASSRDGTSGSGELFF.

This clonotype was recorded many times. The chain uses TRBV5-6 and TRBJ2-1; D possibly uses TRBD1 or TRBD2 (5 bases each). The CDR3 is 17 amino acids. Trimming took off 4 bases at V and 2 bases at J, with 19 bases between the two ends. Germline values: CDR1 SGHDT, CDR2 YYEEEE. DNA of the CDR3: TGTGCCAGCAGCCAGGCTTGGGGGTGGGGTGCCTACAATGAGCAGTTCTTC. Translating it yields CASSQAWGWGAYNEQFF.

This clonotype was observed a few times. The gene calls are TRBV30 and TRBJ1-2, with D tentatively TRBD1 (6 bases). The CDR3 length is 15 residues. The germline V gene encodes CDR1 GTSNPN and CDR2 SVGIG (reference sequence). The V and J ends lost 0 bases and 8 bases respectively, with 19 bases between them. The CDR3 protein is CAWSVRVKGEKGYTF. The CDR3 DNA reads TGTGCCTGGAGTGTACGTGTAAAGGGGGAGAAGGGCTACACCTTC.

The V and J genes are TRBV27 and TRBJ2-1, with no clear D. Germline CDR1 MNHEY, CDR2 SMNVEV (reference sequence). V was trimmed by 4 bases and J by 6 bases, leaving 7 bases between them. The CDR3 is made up of 12 amino acids. The CDR3 region has the DNA TGTGCCAGCAGTTATTCCATCAATGAGCAGTTCTTC. Translation: CASSYSINEQFF.

This chain uses TRBV7-8 with TRBJ2-7, with 7 bases matching TRBD2. The germline gives CDR1 SGHVS, CDR2 FQNEAQ. The CDR3 runs 16 residues. J lost 2 bases, V lost 3 bases, and 10 bases had no gene match. As DNA, the CDR3 is TGTGCCAGCAGCTTGGGCGGGGGACTCAGACCCTACGAGCAGTACTTC. As protein: CASSLGGGLRPYEQYF.